The present entry profiles one T cell receptor beta chain with its context. Its antigen is as yet unknown. Clones were sequenced by immunoSEQ multiplex PCR, and TCRdb holds only the in-frame ones, with some missing. Among about 480,000 clones listed, about 83% were seen once. Germline CDR1 and CDR2: MNHEY and SMNVEV (reference sequence). This CDR3 region has 14 residues. V shed 4 bases and J 7 bases; nucleotides not matched to a gene: 8. The treatment was: some 20 received Ad26.COV2.S at low or high dose, single or two shots; about 5 received placebo; per-sample allocation not given. The study sampled participants on day 63 after the first vaccine or placebo injection. Vaccine was an Ad26 vector expressing Wuhan-strain SARS-CoV-2 spike. These data belong to a study of Ad26.COV2.S vaccination and SARS-CoV-2 variants. Study details: A COV1001 Ad26.COV2.S trial-arm participant provided the sample.

Study observations and caveats: Vaccine recipients posted higher spike-specific TCR breadth than their placebo counterparts. The analyses of TCR breadth and depth may have understated the size of total T cell responses.

The J gene is TRBJ1-1, the V gene TRBV27, with TRBD1 identical over 8 bases. The TCR sequence derives from a person between 18 and 65 years old who received the Ad26.COV2.S COVID-19 vaccine or a placebo. Sequenced here: peripheral blood, sampled in a trial of Ad26.COV2.S vaccine versus placebo. CDR3 DNA sequence: TGTGCCAGCAGTTCGGGACAGGCTTTCGGTGAAGCTTTCTTT. This gives the protein CASSSGQAFGEAFF.